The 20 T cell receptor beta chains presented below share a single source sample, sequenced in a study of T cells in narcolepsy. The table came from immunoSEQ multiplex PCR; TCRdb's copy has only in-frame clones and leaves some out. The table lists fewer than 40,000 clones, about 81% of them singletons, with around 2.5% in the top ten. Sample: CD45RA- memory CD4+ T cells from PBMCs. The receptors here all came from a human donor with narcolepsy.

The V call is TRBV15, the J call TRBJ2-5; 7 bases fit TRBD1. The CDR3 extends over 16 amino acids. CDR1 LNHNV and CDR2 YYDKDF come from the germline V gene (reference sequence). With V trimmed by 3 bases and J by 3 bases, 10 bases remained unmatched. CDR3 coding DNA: TGTGCCACCAGCAGGGGACAGCAGCTCAGAAAAGAGACCCAGTACTTC. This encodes CATSRGQQLRKETQYF.

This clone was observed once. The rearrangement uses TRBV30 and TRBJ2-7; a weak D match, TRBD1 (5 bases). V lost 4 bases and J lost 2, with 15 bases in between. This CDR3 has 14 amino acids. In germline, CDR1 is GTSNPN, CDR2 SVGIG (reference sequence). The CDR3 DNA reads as TGTGCCTGGACTCGTAAGGGGCCTCCCTACGAGCAGTACTTC. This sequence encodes CAWTRKGPPYEQYF.

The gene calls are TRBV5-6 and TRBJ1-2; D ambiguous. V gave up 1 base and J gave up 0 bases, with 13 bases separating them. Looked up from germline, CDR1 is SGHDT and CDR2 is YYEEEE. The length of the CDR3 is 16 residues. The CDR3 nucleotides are TGTGCCAGCAGCTTGTTACAATTACTAGCTAACTATGGCTACACCTTC. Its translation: CASSLLQLLANYGYTF.

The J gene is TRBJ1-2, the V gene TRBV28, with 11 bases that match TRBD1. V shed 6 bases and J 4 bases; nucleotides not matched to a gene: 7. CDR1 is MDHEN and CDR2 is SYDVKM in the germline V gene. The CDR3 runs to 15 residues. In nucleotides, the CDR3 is TGTGCCAGCAGCCCCAGGACAGGGGGCATCTATGGCTACACCTTC. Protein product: CASSPRTGGIYGYTF.

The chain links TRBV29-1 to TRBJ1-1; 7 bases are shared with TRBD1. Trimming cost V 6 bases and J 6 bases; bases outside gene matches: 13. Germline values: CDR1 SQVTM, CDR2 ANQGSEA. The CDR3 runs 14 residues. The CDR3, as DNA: TGCAGCGTCCGGCGAGACAGGGACGGTCCTGAAGCTTTCTTT. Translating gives CSVRRDRDGPEAFF.

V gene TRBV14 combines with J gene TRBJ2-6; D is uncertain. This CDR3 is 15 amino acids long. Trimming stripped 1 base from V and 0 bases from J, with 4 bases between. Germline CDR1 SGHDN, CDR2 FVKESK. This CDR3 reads CASSQAVSGANVLTF. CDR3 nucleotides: TGTGCCAGCAGCCAAGCCGTCTCTGGGGCCAACGTCCTGACTTTC.

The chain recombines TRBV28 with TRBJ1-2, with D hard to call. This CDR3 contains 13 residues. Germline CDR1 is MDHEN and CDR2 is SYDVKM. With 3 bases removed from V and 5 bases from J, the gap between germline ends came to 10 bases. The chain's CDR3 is CASSFRRDYGYTF. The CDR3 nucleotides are TGTGCCAGCAGTTTTAGGAGGGATTATGGCTACACCTTC.

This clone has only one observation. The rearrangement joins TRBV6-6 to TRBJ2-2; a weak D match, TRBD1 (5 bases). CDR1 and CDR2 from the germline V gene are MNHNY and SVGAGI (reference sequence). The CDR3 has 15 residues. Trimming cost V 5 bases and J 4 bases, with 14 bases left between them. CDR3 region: CASSPPGFSTGELFF. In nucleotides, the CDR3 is TGTGCCAGCAGTCCACCAGGGTTCAGCACCGGGGAGCTGTTTTTT.

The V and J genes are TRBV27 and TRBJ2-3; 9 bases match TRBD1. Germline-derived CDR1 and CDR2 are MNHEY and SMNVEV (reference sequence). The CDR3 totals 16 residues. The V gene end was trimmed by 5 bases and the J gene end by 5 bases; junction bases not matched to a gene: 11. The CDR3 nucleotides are TGTGCCAGCAGTCGCGTCCTTGGGACAGGGTTAGATACGCAGTATTTT. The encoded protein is CASSRVLGTGLDTQYF.

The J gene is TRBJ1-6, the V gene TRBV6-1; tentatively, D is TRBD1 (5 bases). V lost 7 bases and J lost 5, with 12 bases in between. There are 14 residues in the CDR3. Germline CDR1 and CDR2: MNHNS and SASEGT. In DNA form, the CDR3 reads TGTGCCAGCAACCAGGGTGTCGATAATTCACCCCTCCACTTT. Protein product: CASNQGVDNSPLHF.

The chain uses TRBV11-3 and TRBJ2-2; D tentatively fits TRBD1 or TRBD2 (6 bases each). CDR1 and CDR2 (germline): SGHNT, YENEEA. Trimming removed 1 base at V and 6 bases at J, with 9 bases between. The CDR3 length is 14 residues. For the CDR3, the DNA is TGTGCCAGCAGCTTAGGTCGGGGGCCCGGGGAGCTGTTTTTT. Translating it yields CASSLGRGPGELFF.

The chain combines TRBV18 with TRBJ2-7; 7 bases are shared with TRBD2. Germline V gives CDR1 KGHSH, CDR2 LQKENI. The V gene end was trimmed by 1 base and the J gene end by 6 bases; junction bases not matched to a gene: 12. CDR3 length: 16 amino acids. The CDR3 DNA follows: TGTGCCAGCTCACCACGGGAGGGTGGGAGTGCCGTCGAGCAGTACTTC. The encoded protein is CASSPREGGSAVEQYF.

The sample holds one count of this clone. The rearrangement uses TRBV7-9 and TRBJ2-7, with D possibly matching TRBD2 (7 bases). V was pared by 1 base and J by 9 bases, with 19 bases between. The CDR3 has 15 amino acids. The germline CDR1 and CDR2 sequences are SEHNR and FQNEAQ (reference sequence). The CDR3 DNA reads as TGTGCCAGCAGCTTAGAAGAGGGGGGGTTGAGAGGGCAGTACTTC. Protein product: CASSLEEGGLRGQYF.

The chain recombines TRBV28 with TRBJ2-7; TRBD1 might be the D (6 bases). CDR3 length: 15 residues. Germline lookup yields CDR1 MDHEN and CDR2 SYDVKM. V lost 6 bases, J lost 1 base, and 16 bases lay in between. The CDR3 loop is CASSPGDSTSYEQYF. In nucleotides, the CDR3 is TGTGCCAGCAGCCCAGGGGATTCGACTTCCTACGAGCAGTACTTC.

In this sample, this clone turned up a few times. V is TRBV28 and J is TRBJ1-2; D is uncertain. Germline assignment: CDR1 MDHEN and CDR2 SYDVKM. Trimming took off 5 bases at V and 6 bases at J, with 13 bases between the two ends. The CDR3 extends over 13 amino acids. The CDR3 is CASSVGELDGYTF. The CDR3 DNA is TGTGCCAGCAGTGTGGGAGAGTTAGATGGCTACACCTTC.

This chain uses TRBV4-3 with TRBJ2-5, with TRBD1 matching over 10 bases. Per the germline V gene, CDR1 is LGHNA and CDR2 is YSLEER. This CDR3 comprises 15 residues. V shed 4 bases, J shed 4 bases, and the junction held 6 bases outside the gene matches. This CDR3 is CASSRDRGRGETQYF. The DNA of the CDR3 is TGCGCCAGCAGCCGTGACAGGGGGCGCGGAGAGACCCAGTACTTC.

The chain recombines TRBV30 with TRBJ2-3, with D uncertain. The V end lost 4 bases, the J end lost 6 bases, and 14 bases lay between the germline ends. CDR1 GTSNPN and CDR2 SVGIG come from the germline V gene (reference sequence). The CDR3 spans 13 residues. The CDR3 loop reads CAWNGNFKDTQYF. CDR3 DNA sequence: TGTGCCTGGAACGGTAACTTCAAGGATACGCAGTATTTT.

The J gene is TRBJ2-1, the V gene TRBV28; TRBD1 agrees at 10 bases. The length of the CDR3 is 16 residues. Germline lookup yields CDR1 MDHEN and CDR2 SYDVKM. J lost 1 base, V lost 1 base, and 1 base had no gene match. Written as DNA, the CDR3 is TGTGCCAGCAGTTTATCGGGACAGGGGTCCTACAATGAGCAGTTCTTC. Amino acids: CASSLSGQGSYNEQFF.

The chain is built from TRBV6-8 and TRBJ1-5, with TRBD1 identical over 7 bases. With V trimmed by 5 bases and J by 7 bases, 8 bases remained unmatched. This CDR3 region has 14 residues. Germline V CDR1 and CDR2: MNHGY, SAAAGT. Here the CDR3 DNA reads TGTGCCAGCAGTCCTACAGGGGCAGGACAGCCCCAGCATTTT. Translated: CASSPTGAGQPQHF.

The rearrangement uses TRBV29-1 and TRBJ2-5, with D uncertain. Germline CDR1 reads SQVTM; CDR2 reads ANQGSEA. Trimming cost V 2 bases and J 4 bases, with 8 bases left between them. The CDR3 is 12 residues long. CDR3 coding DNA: TGCAGCGTTGAATGGTCTCTAGAGACCCAGTACTTC. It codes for CSVEWSLETQYF.